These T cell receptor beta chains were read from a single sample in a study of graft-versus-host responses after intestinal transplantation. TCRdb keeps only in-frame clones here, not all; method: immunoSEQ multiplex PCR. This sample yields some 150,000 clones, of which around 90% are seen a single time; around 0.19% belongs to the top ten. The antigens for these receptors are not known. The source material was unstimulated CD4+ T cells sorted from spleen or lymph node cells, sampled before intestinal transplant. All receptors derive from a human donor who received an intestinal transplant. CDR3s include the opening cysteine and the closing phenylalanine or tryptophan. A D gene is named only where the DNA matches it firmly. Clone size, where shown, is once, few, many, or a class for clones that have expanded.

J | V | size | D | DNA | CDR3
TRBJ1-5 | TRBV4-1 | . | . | TGCGCCAGCAGCCAAGTCCGGACGGTTAGCAATCAGCCCCAGCATTTT | CASSQVRTVSNQPQHF
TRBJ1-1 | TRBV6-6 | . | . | TGTGCCAGCAGGGCACGGGGGGGGAACACTGAAGCTTTCTTT | CASRARGGNTEAFF
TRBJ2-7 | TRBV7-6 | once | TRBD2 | TGTGCCAGCAGCTCTAGCGGGAGCTCCTACGAGCAGTACTTC | CASSSSGSSYEQYF
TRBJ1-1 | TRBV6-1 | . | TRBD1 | TGTGCCAGCAGTTGGGACAGGGGGCTCACTGAAGCTTTCTTT | CASSWDRGLTEAFF
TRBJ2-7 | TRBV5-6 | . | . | TGTGCCAGCAGCTCGTCCTCCTACGAGCAGTACTTC | CASSSSSYEQYF
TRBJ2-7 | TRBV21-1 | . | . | TGTGCCAGCAGCAAAGTGGGGGACAAGTCGTTCTTC | CASSKVGDKSFF
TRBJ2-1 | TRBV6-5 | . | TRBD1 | TGTGCCAGCAGTTACTCTGGGACAGCCTACAATGAGCAGTTCTTC | CASSYSGTAYNEQFF
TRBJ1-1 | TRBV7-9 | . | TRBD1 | TGTGCCAGCAGCTTTCCGACAGGGGGGAACACTGAAGCTTTCTTT | CASSFPTGGNTEAFF
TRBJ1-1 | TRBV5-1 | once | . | TGCGCCAGCAGTTCGACGGTAAGCTCCACTGAAGCTTTCTTT | CASSSTVSSTEAFF
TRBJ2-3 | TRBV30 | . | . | TGTGCCTGGAGTCAGAGCACAGATACGCAGTATTTT | CAWSQSTDTQYF
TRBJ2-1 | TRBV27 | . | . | TGTGCCAGCAGTTTATCGATTGGACACCCCGACTTCTACAATGAGCAGTTCTTC | CASSLSIGHPDFYNEQFF
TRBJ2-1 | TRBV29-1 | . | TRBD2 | TGCAGCGTTGAAGAACTAGCGGATGAGCAGTTCTTC | CSVEELADEQFF
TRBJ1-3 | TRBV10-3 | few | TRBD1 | TGTGCCATCCGGGACAGGGGATCCCCTGGAAACACCATATATTTT | CAIRDRGSPGNTIYF
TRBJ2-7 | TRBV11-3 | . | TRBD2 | TGTGCCAGCAGCCGCTCGGGAGGCGAGCAGTACTTC | CASSRSGGEQYF
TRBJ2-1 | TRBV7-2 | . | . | TGTGCCAGCAGCTTCTCCTCTACGTCCAATGAGCAGTTCTTC | CASSFSSTSNEQFF
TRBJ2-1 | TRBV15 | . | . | TGTGCCACCAGCAGACCCCAAGGAGGGGATGAGCAGTTCTTC | CATSRPQGGDEQFF
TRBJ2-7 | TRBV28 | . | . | TGTGCCAGCAGTTCGAGGGAGGTCCCGTTGAAGCAGTACTTC | CASSSREVPLKQYF
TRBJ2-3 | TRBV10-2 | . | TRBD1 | TGCGCCAGCAGAGGGGGACAGGGCCGAGATACGCAGTATTTT | CASRGGQGRDTQYF
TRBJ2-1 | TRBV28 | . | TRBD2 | TGTGCCAGCAGTTTGACAGCGGGAAATCAGGGTGAGCAGTTCTTC | CASSLTAGNQGEQFF
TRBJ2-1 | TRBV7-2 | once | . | TGTGCCAGCAGCTTAGAGCCTTTCGTTGAGCAGTTCTTC | CASSLEPFVEQFF
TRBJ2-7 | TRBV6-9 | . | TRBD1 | TGTGCCAGCAGCTCAGACAGGGTCCACGAGCAGTACTTC | CASSSDRVHEQYF
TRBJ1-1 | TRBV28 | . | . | TGTGCCAGCAGTTTAATTCGCGGCTCTTTCTTT | CASSLIRGSFF
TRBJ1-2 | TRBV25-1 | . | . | TGTGCCAGCAGTCGGGATTTTAACTATGGCTACACCTTC | CASSRDFNYGYTF
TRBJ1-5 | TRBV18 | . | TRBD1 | TGTGCCAGCTCACCTTCGGACAGGGGGTTCAGTCAGCCCCAGCATTTT | CASSPSDRGFSQPQHF
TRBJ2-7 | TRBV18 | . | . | TGTGCCAGCTCACCGAACAGGGTTTACGAGCAGTACTTC | CASSPNRVYEQYF